The 25 T cell receptor beta chains reported below all come from one sample, sequenced in a study of response to subunit inactivated influenza vaccine. TCRdb used MiXCR to reprocess the RT-PCR reads, holding one entry per CDR3 protein. Of under 500,000 distinct CDR3 sequences listed, approximately 9.9% are singletons. The sequences come from PBMCs from blood, collected roughly 46 days after vaccination. All receptors derive from a man aged 45 to 65 who received an inactivated influenza vaccine.

This clonotype has only a few counts. The chain carries TRBV5-1 and TRBJ1-1; TRBD1 agrees at 8 bases. Trimming cost V 0 bases and J 5 bases; bases outside gene matches: 3. CDR3 length: 14 amino acids. From germline, CDR1 is SGHRS and CDR2 YFSETQ. The CDR3 reads CASSLGTGLTEAFF. DNA of the CDR3: TGCGCCAGCAGCTTGGGGACAGGGCTTACTGAAGCTTTCTTT.

The V gene is TRBV3-1, the J gene TRBJ2-2, with a weak D call TRBD2 (6 bases). CDR1 is LGHDT and CDR2 is YNNKEL in the germline V gene (reference sequence). The CDR3 length is 16 residues. V was clipped by 3 bases and J by 1 base, with 12 bases between them. The CDR3 reads CASSQAGTGNTGELFF. The CDR3 region has the DNA TGTGCCAGCAGCCAGGCCGGGACTGGGAACACCGGGGAGCTGTTTTTT.

This clonotype was seen more than once but under ten times. The V gene is TRBV7-2, the J gene TRBJ2-2, with 8 positions matching TRBD1. The CDR3 runs 16 residues. From germline, CDR1 is SGHTA and CDR2 FQGNSA. The ends lost 2 bases at V and 6 bases at J; junction bases unmatched: 8. CDR3 coding DNA: TGTGCCAGCAGCTTATTCCCAGGGGGCAGATCCGGGGAGCTGTTTTTT. Its protein is CASSLFPGGRSGELFF.

This clonotype was counted between two and nine times. V and J are TRBV2 and TRBJ1-5; 11 nucleotides match TRBD1. The CDR3 is made up of 15 amino acids. Trimming took 8 bases from V and 3 from J; bases not matched to a gene: 6. Germline values: CDR1 SNHLY, CDR2 FYNNEI. CDR3 protein: CASHRGQGDNQPQHF. The CDR3 bases are TGTGCCAGCCACAGGGGACAGGGGGACAATCAGCCCCAGCATTTT.

The table lists this clonotype with many counts. The rearrangement joins TRBV18 to TRBJ2-1, with D uncertain. V was cut by 3 bases and J by 7 bases, with 10 bases left in between. CDR3 length equals 13 residues. The germline V gene has CDR1 KGHSH and CDR2 LQKENI. The CDR3: CASSPPSGNEQFF. As DNA, the CDR3 is TGTGCCAGCTCACCCCCCTCTGGGAATGAGCAGTTCTTC.

The chain combines TRBV20-1 with TRBJ2-1, with 13 nucleotides matching TRBD2. Unmatched junction bases numbered 14, after V lost 2 bases and J lost 10 bases. Germline values: CDR1 DFQATT, CDR2 SNEGSKA (reference sequence). The CDR3 spans 17 residues. The chain's CDR3 is CSARLTSGRPGLREQFF. The CDR3 bases are TGCAGTGCTAGATTGACTAGCGGGAGGCCGGGACTTAGAGAGCAGTTCTTC.

This clonotype was seen more than once but under ten times. The V gene is TRBV6-5, the J gene TRBJ1-1; D is perhaps TRBD1 (5 bases). Trimming stripped 0 bases from V and 6 bases from J, with 17 bases between. Germline V gene data show CDR1 as MNHEY and CDR2 as SVGAGI. This CDR3 is built from 16 residues. CDR3 protein: CASSYSGAGRSSEAFF. The CDR3 DNA reads TGTGCCAGCAGTTACTCCGGGGCAGGGAGGAGTTCTGAAGCTTTCTTT.

This clonotype showed up many times. The chain carries TRBV20-1 and TRBJ2-7; 12 nucleotides match TRBD2. With V trimmed by 5 bases and J by 3 bases, 5 bases remained unmatched. This CDR3 is built from 14 residues. Germline CDR1 is DFQATT and CDR2 is SNEGSKA (reference sequence). The CDR3 region is CSARLAGAFYEQYF. CDR3 coding DNA: TGCAGTGCTCGACTAGCGGGAGCCTTCTACGAGCAGTACTTC.

The chain couples TRBV4-3 to TRBJ2-2, with a possible D match to TRBD1 (8 bases). The CDR3 extends over 16 amino acids. V lost 2 bases and J lost 3, with 13 bases in between. Germline CDR1 is LGHNA and CDR2 is YSLEER. As DNA, the CDR3 is TGCGCCAGCAGCCAAAACAGGGGGAGGGACACCGGGGAGCTGTTTTTT. It specifies CASSQNRGRDTGELFF.

The chain combines TRBV11-2 with TRBJ2-1, with D tentatively TRBD2 (6 bases). The germline gives CDR1 SGHAT, CDR2 FQNNGV. This CDR3 spans 16 amino acids. V lost 6 bases and J lost 4, with 19 bases in between. The CDR3 region is CASRNIRDFQYNEQFF. Here the CDR3 DNA reads TGTGCCAGCAGGAACATTCGGGACTTCCAATACAATGAGCAGTTCTTC.

The J gene is TRBJ1-1, the V gene TRBV5-1; D possibly corresponds to TRBD1 (6 bases). CDR1 is SGHRS and CDR2 is YFSETQ in the germline V gene. V lost 0 bases to trimming and J lost 3 bases, with 9 bases between them. CDR3 length: 14 amino acids. CDR3 protein: CASSLVGGYTEAFF. CDR3 nucleotides: TGCGCCAGCAGCTTGGTAGGGGGATACACTGAAGCTTTCTTT.

This clonotype was recorded a few times. V is TRBV9 and J is TRBJ2-3; TRBD2 matches at 9 bases. The length of the CDR3 is 15 residues. Germline CDR1 is SGDLS and CDR2 is YYNGEE. V dropped 4 bases and J dropped 3; count of bases not matched to a gene: 6. Here the CDR3 reads CASSTRSGRTDTQYF. In DNA form, the CDR3 reads TGTGCCAGCAGCACCCGCAGCGGGAGGACAGATACGCAGTATTTT.

This clonotype was seen many times. The chain employs TRBV27 and TRBJ1-1; 12 bases match TRBD1. Unmatched junction bases numbered 6, after V lost 5 bases and J lost 5 bases. This CDR3 has 15 amino acids. Looked up from germline, CDR1 is MNHEY and CDR2 is SMNVEV (reference sequence). The CDR3 coding sequence is TGTGCCAGCAGTGGGGGGACAGGGGGCGGAACTGAAGCTTTCTTT. It translates to CASSGGTGGGTEAFF.

Ten or more counts support this clonotype. V gene TRBV12-3 or TRBV12-4 combines with J gene TRBJ2-1, with TRBD1 identical over 9 bases. The CDR3 runs to 14 residues. After removal of 7 bases from V and 4 bases from J, the junction contained 5 bases not matched to a gene. Written as DNA, the CDR3 is TGTGCCAGCACCAGCGGGACAGGGTACAATGAGCAGTTCTTC. This sequence encodes CASTSGTGYNEQFF.

Many counts were recorded for this clonotype. The chain combines TRBV27 with TRBJ2-1, with D possibly matching TRBD2 (6 bases). The V end was cut by 4 bases, the J end by 4 bases, with 14 bases between. The germline V gene encodes CDR1 MNHEY and CDR2 SMNVEV (reference sequence). The CDR3 sequence is 15 residues long. The CDR3 loop reads CASSSRLAVYNEQFF. The CDR3 DNA is TGTGCCAGCAGTTCCAGGTTAGCGGTGTACAATGAGCAGTTCTTC.

The rearrangement links TRBV28 to TRBJ2-5, with 10 nucleotides matching TRBD1. CDR3 length: 17 residues. CDR1 and CDR2 from the germline V gene are MDHEN and SYDVKM. V lost 5 bases, J lost 5 bases, and 14 bases stayed unmatched. CDR3 DNA: TGTGCCAGCAGTCTCCCTAGGACAGGGGGAAAGGGGGAGACCCAGTACTTC. Encoded protein: CASSLPRTGGKGETQYF.

The CDR3 DNA reads TGCGCCAGCAGTTCTTACAGGGGCGCTGAAGCTTTCTTT. This sequence encodes CASSSYRGAEAFF. The chain uses TRBV5-1 and TRBJ1-1; 7 bases align to TRBD1. Looked up from germline, CDR1 is SGHRS and CDR2 is YFSETQ. This CDR3 has 13 amino acids. The V segment lost 5 bases and the J segment 6 bases; nucleotides outside the gene matches: 7.

V gene TRBV7-2 combines with J gene TRBJ2-4, with D possibly TRBD1 on 6 matching bases. This CDR3 is built from 12 residues. V gave up 5 bases and J gave up 8 bases, with 10 bases separating them. The germline V gene has CDR1 SGHTA and CDR2 FQGNSA. CDR3 coding DNA: TGTGCCAGCAGCCTACAGGGATACATTCAGTACTTC. As protein: CASSLQGYIQYF.

In this sample, this clonotype turned up many times. The chain is built from TRBV20-1 and TRBJ2-3; D is perhaps TRBD2 (6 bases). The CDR3 contains 15 residues. Germline values: CDR1 DFQATT, CDR2 SNEGSKA (reference sequence). Trimming cost V 6 bases and J 5 bases, with 21 bases left between them. The CDR3 sequence is CSASTGEAVVDTQYF. CDR3 nucleotide sequence: TGCAGTGCCAGCACGGGGGAAGCGGTGGTAGATACGCAGTATTTT.

The chain is built from TRBV6-5 and TRBJ1-2, with TRBD1 matching 11 bases. V lost 2 bases to trimming and J lost 2 bases; unmatched junction nucleotides: 7. Germline-derived CDR1 and CDR2 are MNHEY and SVGAGI. The CDR3 is 17 amino acids. The CDR3 bases are TGTGCCAGCAGTTACCGTGGGACAGGGGGAAGGAACTATGGCTACACCTTC. Translating gives CASSYRGTGGRNYGYTF.

This clonotype was picked up many times. The chain recombines TRBV12-3 or TRBV12-4 with TRBJ2-7, with 10 nucleotides matching TRBD1. The trim removed 5 bases at V and 6 bases at J, leaving 10 bases unmatched. The CDR3 is 15 residues long. The CDR3 spells CASSKGGTGDFEQYF. The CDR3 DNA reads as TGTGCCAGCAGTAAGGGAGGGACAGGGGACTTCGAGCAGTACTTC.

In its sample, this clonotype was seen a few times. The CDR3 loop reads CASSLTGLFRGYTF. The CDR3 bases are TGTGCCAGCAGTTTAACGGGGTTATTTCGGGGCTACACCTTC. The genes are TRBV2 and TRBJ1-2; D is undetermined. V was cut by 5 bases and J by 8 bases, with 18 bases left in between. This CDR3 has 14 amino acids. Germline CDR1 and CDR2: SNHLY and FYNNEI.

This clonotype was observed a handful of times. The chain employs TRBV5-6 and TRBJ1-4, with TRBD1 as a possible D gene (6 bases). This CDR3 is 16 amino acids long. CDR1 is SGHDT, CDR2 YYEEEE, per germline. V lost 0 bases to trimming and J lost 8 bases, with 17 bases between them. CDR3 sequence: CASSLATSGHLEKLFF. The CDR3, as DNA: TGTGCCAGCAGCTTGGCGACCTCGGGACACCTGGAAAAACTGTTTTTT.

The chain recombines TRBV12-3 or TRBV12-4 with TRBJ2-2, with 11 bases aligning to TRBD1. This CDR3 contains 15 residues. Trimming cost V 3 bases and J 6 bases; bases outside gene matches: 3. The DNA for the CDR3 is TGTGCCAGCAGTTTTCGGGACAGGGGGTCCGGGGAGCTGTTTTTT. It translates to CASSFRDRGSGELFF.

The chain has TRBV7-8 and TRBJ2-6; D is ambiguous. V dropped 5 bases and J dropped 1 base, with 18 bases sitting between them. This CDR3 is built from 18 residues. CDR1 is SGHVS and CDR2 is FQNEAQ in the germline V gene. CDR3 region: CASSPEYLRGSGANVLTF. The CDR3 DNA reads TGTGCCAGCAGCCCCGAATACTTACGAGGATCTGGGGCCAACGTCCTGACTTTC.